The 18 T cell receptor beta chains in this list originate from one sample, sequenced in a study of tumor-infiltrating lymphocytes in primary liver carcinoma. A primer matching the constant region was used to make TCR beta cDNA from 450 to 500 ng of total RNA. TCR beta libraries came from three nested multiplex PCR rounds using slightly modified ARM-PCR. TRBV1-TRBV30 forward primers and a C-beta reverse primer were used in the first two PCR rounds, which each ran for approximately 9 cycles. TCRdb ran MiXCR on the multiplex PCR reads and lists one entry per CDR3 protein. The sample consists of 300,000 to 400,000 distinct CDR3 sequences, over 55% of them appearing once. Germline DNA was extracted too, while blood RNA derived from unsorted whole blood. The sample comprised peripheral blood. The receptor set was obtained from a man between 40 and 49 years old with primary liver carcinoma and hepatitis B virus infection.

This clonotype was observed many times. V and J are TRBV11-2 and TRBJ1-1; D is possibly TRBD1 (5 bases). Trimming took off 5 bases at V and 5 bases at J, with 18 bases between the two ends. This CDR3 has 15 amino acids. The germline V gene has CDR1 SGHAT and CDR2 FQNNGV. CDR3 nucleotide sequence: TGTGCCAGCAGCCAACTGGGGGGAGGGAAAACTGAAGCTTTCTTT. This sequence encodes CASSQLGGGKTEAFF.

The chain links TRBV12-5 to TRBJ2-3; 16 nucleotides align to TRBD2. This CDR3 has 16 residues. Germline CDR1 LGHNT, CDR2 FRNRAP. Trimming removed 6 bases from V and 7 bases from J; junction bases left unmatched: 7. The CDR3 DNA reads TGTGCTAGTGGCGCGGGACTAGCGGGAGGGCAAAATACGCAGTATTTT. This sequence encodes CASGAGLAGGQNTQYF. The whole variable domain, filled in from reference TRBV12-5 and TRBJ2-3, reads DARVTQTPRHKVTEMGQEVTMRCQPILGHNTVFWYRQTMMQGLELLAYFRNRAPLDDSGMPKDRFSAEMPDATLATLKIQPSEPRDSAVYFCASGAGLAGGQNTQYFGPGTRLTVL.

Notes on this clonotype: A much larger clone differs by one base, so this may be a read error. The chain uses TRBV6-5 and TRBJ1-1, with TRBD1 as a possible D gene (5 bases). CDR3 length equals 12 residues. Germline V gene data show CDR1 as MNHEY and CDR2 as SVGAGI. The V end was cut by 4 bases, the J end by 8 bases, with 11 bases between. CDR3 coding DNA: TGTGCCAGCAGTTGTGGGGGGGGGGAAGCTTTCTTT. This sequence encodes CASSCGGGEAFF.

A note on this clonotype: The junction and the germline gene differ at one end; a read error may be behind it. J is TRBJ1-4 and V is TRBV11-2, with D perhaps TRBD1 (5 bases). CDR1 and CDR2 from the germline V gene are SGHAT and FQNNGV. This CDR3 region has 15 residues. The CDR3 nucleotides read TGTGCCAGTAGCTTCGATCAAAGGGGATCTGAAAAACTGTTTTTT. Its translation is CASSFDQRGSEKLFF.

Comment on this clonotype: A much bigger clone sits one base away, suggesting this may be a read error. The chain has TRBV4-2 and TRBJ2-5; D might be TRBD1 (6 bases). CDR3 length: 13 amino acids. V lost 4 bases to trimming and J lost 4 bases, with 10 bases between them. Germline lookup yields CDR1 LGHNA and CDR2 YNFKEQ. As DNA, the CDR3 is TGTGCCAGCAGCCGACAGGTGGGAGAGACCCAGTACTTC. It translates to CASSRQVGETQYF.

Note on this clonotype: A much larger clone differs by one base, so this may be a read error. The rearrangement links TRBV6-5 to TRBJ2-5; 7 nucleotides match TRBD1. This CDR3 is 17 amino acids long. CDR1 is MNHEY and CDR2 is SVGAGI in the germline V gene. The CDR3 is CAISPAQGVLQQETQYF. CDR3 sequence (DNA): TGTGCCATCAGTCCTGCTCAGGGGGTGCTCCAACAAGAGACCCAGTACTTC.

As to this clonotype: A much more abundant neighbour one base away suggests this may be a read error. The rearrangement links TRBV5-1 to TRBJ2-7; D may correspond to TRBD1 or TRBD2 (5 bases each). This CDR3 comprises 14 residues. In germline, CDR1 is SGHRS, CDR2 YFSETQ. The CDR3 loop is CDSSIGTGSYEQYF. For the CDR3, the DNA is TGCGACAGCAGCATAGGGACGGGCTCCTACGAGCAGTACTTC.

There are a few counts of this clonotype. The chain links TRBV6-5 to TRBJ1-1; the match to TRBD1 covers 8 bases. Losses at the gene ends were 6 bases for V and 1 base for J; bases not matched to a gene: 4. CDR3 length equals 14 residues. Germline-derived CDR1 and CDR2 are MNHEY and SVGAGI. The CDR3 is CASRAGGRNTEAFF. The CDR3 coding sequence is TGTGCCAGCAGGGCAGGGGGCCGGAACACTGAAGCTTTCTTT.

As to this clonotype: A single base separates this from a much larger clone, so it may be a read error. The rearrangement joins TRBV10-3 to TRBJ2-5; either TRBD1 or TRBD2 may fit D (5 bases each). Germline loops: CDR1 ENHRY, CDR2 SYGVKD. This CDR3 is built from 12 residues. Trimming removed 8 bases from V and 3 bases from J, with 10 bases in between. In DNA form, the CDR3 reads TGTGCCATCGGCCTGGGGGAAGAGACCCAGTACTTC. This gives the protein CAIGLGEETQYF.

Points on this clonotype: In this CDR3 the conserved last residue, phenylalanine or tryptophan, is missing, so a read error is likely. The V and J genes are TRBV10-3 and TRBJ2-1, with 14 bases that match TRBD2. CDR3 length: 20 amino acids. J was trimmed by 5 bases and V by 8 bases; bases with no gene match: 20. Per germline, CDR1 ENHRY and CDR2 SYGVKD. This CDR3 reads CAIAALAGTSGSGGHNEQFL. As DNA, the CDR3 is TGTGCCATCGCAGCCCTAGCCGGGACTAGCGGGAGTGGGGGACACAATGAGCAGTTCCTC.

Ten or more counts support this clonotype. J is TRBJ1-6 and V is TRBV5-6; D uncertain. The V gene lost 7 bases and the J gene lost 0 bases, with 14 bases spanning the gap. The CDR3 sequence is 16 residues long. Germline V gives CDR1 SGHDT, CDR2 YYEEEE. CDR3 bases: TGTGCCAGCTTCGGCAGGTCGAGCTCCTATAATTCACCCCTCCACTTT. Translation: CASFGRSSSYNSPLHF.

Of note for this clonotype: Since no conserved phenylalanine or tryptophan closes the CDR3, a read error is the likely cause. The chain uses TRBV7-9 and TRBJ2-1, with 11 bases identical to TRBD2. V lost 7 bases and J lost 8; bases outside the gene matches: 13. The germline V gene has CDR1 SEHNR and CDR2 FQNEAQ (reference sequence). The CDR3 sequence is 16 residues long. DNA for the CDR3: TGTGCCAGCAAAAAACTAGCGGGAGTCAATCTTGATGAGCAGTTCTTA. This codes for CASKKLAGVNLDEQFL.

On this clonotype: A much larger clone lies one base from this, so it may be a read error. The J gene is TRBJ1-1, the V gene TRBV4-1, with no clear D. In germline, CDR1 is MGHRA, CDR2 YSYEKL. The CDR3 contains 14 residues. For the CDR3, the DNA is TGCGTCAGCAGCCAAGGTTTTCTCCGGACTGAAGCTTTCTTT. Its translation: CVSSQGFLRTEAFF.

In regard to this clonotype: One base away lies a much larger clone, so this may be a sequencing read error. The CDR3 region is CASGMFHMANTF. In nucleotides, the CDR3 is TGTGCCAGCGGGATGTTCCATATGGCTAACACCTTC. The chain links TRBV6-5 to TRBJ1-2; D gene uncertain. V was shortened by 8 bases and J by 12 bases, with 19 bases between the two germline ends. The CDR3 spans 12 residues. Looked up from germline, CDR1 is MNHEY and CDR2 is SVGAGI.

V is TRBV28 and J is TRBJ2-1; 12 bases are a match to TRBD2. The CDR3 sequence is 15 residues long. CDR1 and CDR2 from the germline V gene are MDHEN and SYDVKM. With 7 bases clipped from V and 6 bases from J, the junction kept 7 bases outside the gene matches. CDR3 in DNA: TGTGCCAGCACCCTGATGGGACTAGCGGGCAATGAGCAGTTCTTC. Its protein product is CASTLMGLAGNEQFF.

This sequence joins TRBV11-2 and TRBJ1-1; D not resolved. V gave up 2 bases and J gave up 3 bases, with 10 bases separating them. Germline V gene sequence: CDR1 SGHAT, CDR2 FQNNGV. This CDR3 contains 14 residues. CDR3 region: CASSLSGLDTEAFF. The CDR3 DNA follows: TGTGCCAGCAGCTTATCCGGGTTGGACACTGAAGCTTTCTTT.

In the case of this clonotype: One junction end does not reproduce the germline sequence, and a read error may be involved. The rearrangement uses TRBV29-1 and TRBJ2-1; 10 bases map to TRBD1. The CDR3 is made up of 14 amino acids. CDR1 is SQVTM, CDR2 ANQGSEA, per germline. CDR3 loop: CSAERDRGYNERFF. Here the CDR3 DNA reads TGCAGCGCTGAACGGGACAGGGGCTACAATGAGCGATTCTTC.

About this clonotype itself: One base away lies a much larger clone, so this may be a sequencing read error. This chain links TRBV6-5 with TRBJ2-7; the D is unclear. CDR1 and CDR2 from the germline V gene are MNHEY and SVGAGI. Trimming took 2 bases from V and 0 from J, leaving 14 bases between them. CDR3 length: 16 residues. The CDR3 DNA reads TGTGCCAGCAGTTACCCCTCAGGCCCAAGCTCCTACGAGCAGTACTTC. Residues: CASSYPSGPSSYEQYF.